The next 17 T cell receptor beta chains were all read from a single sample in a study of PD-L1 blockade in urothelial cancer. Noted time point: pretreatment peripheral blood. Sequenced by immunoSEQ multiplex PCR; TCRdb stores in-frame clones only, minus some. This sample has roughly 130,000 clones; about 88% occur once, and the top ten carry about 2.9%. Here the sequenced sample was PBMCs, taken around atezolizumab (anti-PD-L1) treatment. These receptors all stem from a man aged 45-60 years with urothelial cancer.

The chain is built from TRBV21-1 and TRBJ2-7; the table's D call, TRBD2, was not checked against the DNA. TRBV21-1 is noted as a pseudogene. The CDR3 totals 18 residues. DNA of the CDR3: TGTGCCAGCAGCAAAGTCCCCCTGACTAGCGGGTTAGCCTACGAGCAGTACTTC. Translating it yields CASSKVPLTSGLAYEQYF.

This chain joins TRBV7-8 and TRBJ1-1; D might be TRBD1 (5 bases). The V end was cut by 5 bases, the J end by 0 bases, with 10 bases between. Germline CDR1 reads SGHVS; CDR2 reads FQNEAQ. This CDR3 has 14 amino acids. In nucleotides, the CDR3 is TGTGCCAGCAGCACGGGACTGATGAACACTGAAGCTTTCTTT. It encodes CASSTGLMNTEAFF.

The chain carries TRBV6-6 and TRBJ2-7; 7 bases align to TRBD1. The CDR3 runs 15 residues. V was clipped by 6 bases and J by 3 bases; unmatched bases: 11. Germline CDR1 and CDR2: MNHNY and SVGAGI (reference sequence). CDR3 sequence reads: CASRKAGTAIYEQYF. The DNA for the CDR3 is TGTGCCAGCAGGAAAGCTGGGACAGCGATCTACGAGCAGTACTTC.

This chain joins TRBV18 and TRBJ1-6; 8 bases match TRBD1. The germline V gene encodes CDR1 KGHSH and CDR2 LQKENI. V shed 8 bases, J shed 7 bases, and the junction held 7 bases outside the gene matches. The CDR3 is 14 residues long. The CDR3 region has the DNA TGTGCCAGCGCAACCGGGACAGGCAATTCACCCCTCCACTTT. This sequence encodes CASATGTGNSPLHF.

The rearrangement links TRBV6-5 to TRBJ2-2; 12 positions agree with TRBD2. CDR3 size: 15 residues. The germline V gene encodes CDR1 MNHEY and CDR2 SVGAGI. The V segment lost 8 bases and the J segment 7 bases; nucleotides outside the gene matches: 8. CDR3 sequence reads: CASGTGLAGIGELFF. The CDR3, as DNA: TGTGCCAGCGGAACTGGACTAGCGGGAATCGGGGAGCTGTTTTTT.

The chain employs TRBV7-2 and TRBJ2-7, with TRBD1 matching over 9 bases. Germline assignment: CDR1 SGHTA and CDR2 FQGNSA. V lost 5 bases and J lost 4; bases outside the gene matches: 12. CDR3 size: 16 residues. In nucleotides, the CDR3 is TGTGCCAGCAGCGTCACACCGGGACAGGGTAGATACGAGCAGTACTTC. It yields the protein CASSVTPGQGRYEQYF. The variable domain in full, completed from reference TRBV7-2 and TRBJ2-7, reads GAGVSQSPSNKVTEKGKDVELRCDPISGHTALYWYRQSLGQGLEFLIYFQGNSAPDKSGLPSDRFSAERTGGSVSTLTIQRTQQEDSAVYLCASSVTPGQGRYEQYFGPGTRLTVT.

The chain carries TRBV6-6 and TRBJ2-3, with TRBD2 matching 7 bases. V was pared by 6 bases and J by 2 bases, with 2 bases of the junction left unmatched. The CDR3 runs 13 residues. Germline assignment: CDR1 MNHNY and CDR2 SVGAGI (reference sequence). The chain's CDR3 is CASRLANTDTQYF. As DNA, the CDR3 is TGTGCCAGCAGACTAGCGAACACAGATACGCAGTATTTT.

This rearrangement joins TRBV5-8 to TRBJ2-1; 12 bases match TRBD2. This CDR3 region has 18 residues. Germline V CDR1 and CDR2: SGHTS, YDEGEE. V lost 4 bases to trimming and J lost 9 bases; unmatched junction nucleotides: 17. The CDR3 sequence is CASSRPGATSGRSGEQFF. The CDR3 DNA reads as TGTGCCAGCAGCCGTCCTGGGGCGACTAGCGGGAGATCTGGTGAGCAGTTCTTC.

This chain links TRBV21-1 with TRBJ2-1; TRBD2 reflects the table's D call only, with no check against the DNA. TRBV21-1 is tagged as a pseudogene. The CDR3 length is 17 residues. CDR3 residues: CASSNVPGLVSYNEQFF. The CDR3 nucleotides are TGTGCCAGCAGCAACGTCCCGGGACTAGTGTCCTACAATGAGCAGTTCTTC.

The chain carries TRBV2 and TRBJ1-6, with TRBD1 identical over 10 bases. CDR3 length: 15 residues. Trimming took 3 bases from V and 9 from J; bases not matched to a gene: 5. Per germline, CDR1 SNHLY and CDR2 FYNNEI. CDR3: CASSEAGQGRSPLHF. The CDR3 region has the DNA TGTGCCAGCAGTGAGGCGGGACAGGGGCGTTCACCCCTCCACTTT.

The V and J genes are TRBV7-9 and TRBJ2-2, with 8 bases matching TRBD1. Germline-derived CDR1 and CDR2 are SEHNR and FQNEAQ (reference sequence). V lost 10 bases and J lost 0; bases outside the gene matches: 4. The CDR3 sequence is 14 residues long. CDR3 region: CAITGGSNTGELFF. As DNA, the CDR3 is TGTGCCATAACAGGGGGGTCGAACACCGGGGAGCTGTTTTTT.

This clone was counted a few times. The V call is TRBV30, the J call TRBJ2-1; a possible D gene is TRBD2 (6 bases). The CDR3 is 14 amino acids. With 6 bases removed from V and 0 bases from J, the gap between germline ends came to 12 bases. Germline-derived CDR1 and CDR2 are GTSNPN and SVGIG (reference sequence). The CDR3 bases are TGTGCCTGCCCTAGCGAGAGCTCCTACAATGAGCAGTTCTTC. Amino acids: CACPSESSYNEQFF. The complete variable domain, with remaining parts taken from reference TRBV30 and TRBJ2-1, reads SQTIHQWPATLVQPVGSPLSLECTVEGTSNPNLYWYRQAAGRGLQLLFYSVGIGQISSEVPQNLSASRPQDRQFILSSKKLLLSDSGFYLCACPSESSYNEQFFGPGTRLTVL.

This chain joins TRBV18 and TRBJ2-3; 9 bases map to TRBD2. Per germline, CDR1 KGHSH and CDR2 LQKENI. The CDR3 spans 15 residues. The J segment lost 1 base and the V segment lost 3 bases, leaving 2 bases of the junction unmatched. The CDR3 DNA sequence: TGTGCCAGCTCACCTTTAGCGGGAGGCACAGATACGCAGTATTTT. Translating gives CASSPLAGGTDTQYF.

This chain's CDR3 is CASSAGTSESDTQYF. In DNA form, the CDR3 reads TGCGCCAGCAGCGCAGGGACTAGCGAATCAGATACGCAGTATTTT. The chain combines TRBV5-1 with TRBJ2-3; 10 nucleotides align to TRBD2. V lost 4 bases, J lost 4 bases, and 6 bases stayed unmatched. In germline, CDR1 is SGHRS, CDR2 YFSETQ. The CDR3 spans 15 residues.

The CDR3 sequence: CASTSTGSNEQFF. In DNA, the CDR3 is TGTGCCAGCACTTCGACTGGGTCCAATGAGCAGTTCTTC. The rearrangement links TRBV2 to TRBJ2-1; the D is unclear. V lost 7 bases to trimming and J lost 6 bases, with 13 bases between them. The CDR3 has 13 residues. Germline lookup yields CDR1 SNHLY and CDR2 FYNNEI. Filled out from reference TRBV2 and TRBJ2-1, the complete variable domain reads EPEVTQTPSHQVTQMGQEVILRCVPISNHLYFYWYRQILGQKVEFLVSFYNNEISEKSEIFDDQFSVERPDGSNFTLKIRSTKLEDSAMYFCASTSTGSNEQFFGPGTRLTVL.

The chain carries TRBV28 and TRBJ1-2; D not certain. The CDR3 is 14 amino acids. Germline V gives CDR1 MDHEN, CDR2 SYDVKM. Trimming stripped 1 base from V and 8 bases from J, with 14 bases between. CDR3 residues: CASSLFGGRLGYTF. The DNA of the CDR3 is TGTGCCAGCAGTTTATTCGGCGGTCGCTTGGGCTACACCTTC.

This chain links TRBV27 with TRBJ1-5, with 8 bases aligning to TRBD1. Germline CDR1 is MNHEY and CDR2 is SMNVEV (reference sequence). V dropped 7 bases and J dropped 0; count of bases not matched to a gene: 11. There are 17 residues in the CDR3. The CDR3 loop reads CASTGTGSVISNQPQHF. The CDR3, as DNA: TGTGCCAGCACCGGGACAGGTTCGGTAATTAGCAATCAGCCCCAGCATTTT.